Shown below are 22 T cell receptor beta chains from a single sample sequenced in a study of blood T cell repertoires in COVID-19. The method was immunoSEQ multiplex PCR; TCRdb's version includes in-frame clones alone and lacks a portion of them. In the table there are 150,000 to 180,000 clones, approximately 85% of which are singletons. The specimen sequenced was peripheral blood. Receptors originate from a man aged 55 to 70 with COVID-19, enrolled during active disease.

The gene calls are TRBV7-2 and TRBJ1-4, with 8 bases matching TRBD1. This CDR3 is 15 amino acids long. V lost 3 bases, J lost 7 bases, and 7 bases stayed unmatched. Germline loops: CDR1 SGHTA, CDR2 FQGNSA. CDR3 sequence: CASSFRGQGSEKLFF. CDR3 nucleotides: TGTGCCAGCAGCTTCCGAGGACAGGGAAGTGAAAAACTGTTTTTT.

The chain links TRBV6-5 to TRBJ1-4, with D perhaps TRBD1 (5 bases). V dropped 8 bases and J dropped 8 bases, with 6 bases sitting between them. CDR3 length equals 10 residues. Germline V gene sequence: CDR1 MNHEY, CDR2 SVGAGI. The CDR3, as DNA: TGTGCCAGCTGGGGCGAAAAACTGTTTTTT. As protein: CASWGEKLFF.

The chain links TRBV19 to TRBJ1-1; D is possibly TRBD1 (5 bases). Germline V gives CDR1 LNHDA, CDR2 SQIVND (reference sequence). V was pared by 1 base and J by 11 bases, with 23 bases between. The CDR3 contains 16 residues. The CDR3 bases are TGTGCCAGTAGTATAGGAGGTGGAAGGAGTTTGGAGGGGGCTTTCTTT. Translating gives CASSIGGGRSLEGAFF.

This chain uses TRBV5-4 with TRBJ2-1, with 7 positions matching TRBD1. Germline V lookup: CDR1 SGHNT, CDR2 YYREEE (reference sequence). The ends lost 4 bases at V and 8 bases at J; junction bases unmatched: 18. The CDR3 contains 17 residues. This CDR3 is CASSPTLGVQGRDEQFF. CDR3 nucleotides: TGTGCCAGCAGCCCCACCCTGGGGGTACAGGGGCGCGATGAGCAGTTCTTC.

J is TRBJ1-4 and V is TRBV4-1; TRBD1 might be the D (5 bases). CDR3 length: 17 residues. CDR1 and CDR2 from the germline V gene are MGHRA and YSYEKL. The V gene lost 4 bases and the J gene lost 0 bases, with 15 bases spanning the gap. CDR3 amino acids: CASSLRDYGPTNEKLFF. The DNA of the CDR3 is TGCGCCAGCAGCCTCCGGGACTATGGACCAACTAATGAAAAACTGTTTTTT.

The chain recombines TRBV11-3 with TRBJ1-3; D may be TRBD1 (5 bases). This CDR3 has 15 amino acids. Germline-derived CDR1 and CDR2 are SGHNT and YENEEA. V shed 3 bases and J shed 2 bases, with 11 bases lying between them. CDR3 amino acids: CASSFSGGTGNTIYF. The CDR3 bases are TGTGCCAGCAGCTTTAGCGGGGGAACTGGAAACACCATATATTTT.

The chain uses TRBV4-1 and TRBJ2-2; D call uncertain. With 0 bases removed from V and 4 bases from J, the gap between germline ends came to 6 bases. Germline V gene sequence: CDR1 MGHRA, CDR2 YSYEKL. This CDR3 comprises 14 residues. In nucleotides, the CDR3 is TGCGCCAGCAGCCAAGACAGTGTCACCGGGGAGCTGTTTTTT. Translation gives CASSQDSVTGELFF.

The chain joins TRBV3-1 (or the pseudogene TRBV3-2) to TRBJ2-7; 7 positions agree with TRBD2. The CDR3 is 15 residues long. V trimming: 1 base; J trimming: 3 bases; junction bases outside the gene matches: 6. CDR1 and CDR2 (germline): LGHDT, YNNKEL (reference sequence). The DNA of the CDR3 is TGTGCCAGCAGCCAAGGTGGGGCGGGGGACTACGAGCAGTACTTC. This encodes CASSQGGAGDYEQYF.

This chain uses TRBV4-3 with TRBJ1-5, with 8 bases lining up with TRBD1. J gave up 5 bases and V 2 bases, and 5 bases lay outside the gene matches. CDR1 is LGHNA and CDR2 is YSLEER in the germline V gene. The CDR3 runs 15 residues. In DNA, the CDR3 is TGCGCCAGCAGCCAATTGACAGGGGAAGATCAGCCCCAGCATTTT. Translated: CASSQLTGEDQPQHF.

In its sample, this clone was seen many times. The DNA of the CDR3 is TGTGCCAGCAGCTTAAATTTCCGGGACAACTCCTACGAGCAGTACTTC. As protein: CASSLNFRDNSYEQYF. The chain carries TRBV7-9 and TRBJ2-7; weak D call: TRBD1 (6 bases). The CDR3 runs 16 residues. The ends were cut back, 2 bases at V and 0 bases at J, with 14 bases in the middle. The germline V gene has CDR1 SEHNR and CDR2 FQNEAQ (reference sequence).

The V and J genes are TRBV7-9 and TRBJ1-1; D remains ambiguous. The CDR3 is 14 residues long. The germline gives CDR1 SEHNR, CDR2 FQNEAQ (reference sequence). V shed 5 bases and J shed 3 bases, with 13 bases lying between them. The CDR3 sequence: CASSPPPSDTEAFF. The CDR3 DNA sequence: TGTGCCAGCAGCCCCCCTCCGTCAGACACTGAAGCTTTCTTT.

This clone was counted between two and nine times. The V call is TRBV27, the J call TRBJ1-6; the D is unclear. CDR3 size: 14 residues. Germline values: CDR1 MNHEY, CDR2 SMNVEV (reference sequence). Trimming took 6 bases from V and 0 from J, leaving 6 bases between them. The CDR3 region has the DNA TGTGCCAGCAGCGGGAGCTCCTATAATTCACCCCTCCACTTT. Its protein is CASSGSSYNSPLHF.

The gene calls are TRBV7-6 and TRBJ1-6; D gene uncertain. Germline CDR1 reads SGHVS; CDR2 reads FNYEAQ. The CDR3 is 17 amino acids. Trimming took off 1 base at V and 5 bases at J, with 15 bases between the two ends. The CDR3 spells CASSLVAAREDNSPLHF. The DNA of the CDR3 is TGTGCCAGCAGCTTAGTGGCAGCCCGGGAGGATAATTCACCCCTCCACTTT.

The V and J genes are TRBV18 and TRBJ1-5; D is undetermined. Germline CDR1 reads KGHSH; CDR2 reads LQKENI. Trimming shortened V by 3 bases and J by 8 bases, and 11 bases separated the two germline ends. This CDR3 comprises 13 residues. CDR3: CASSPQFGKPQHF. The DNA of the CDR3 is TGTGCCAGCTCACCGCAATTCGGGAAGCCCCAGCATTTT. Full variable domain (outside the CDR3, taken from reference TRBV18 and TRBJ1-5): NAGVMQNPRHLVRRRGQEARLRCSPMKGHSHVYWYRQLPEEGLKFMVYLQKENIIDESGMPKERFSAEFPKEGPSILRIQQVVRGDSAAYFCASSPQFGKPQHFGDGTRLSIL.

The genes are TRBV30 and TRBJ2-1, with no clear D. Between the trimmed V and J ends, which lost 2 bases and 7 bases, there was a span of 3 bases. The CDR3 has 10 amino acids. Germline loops: CDR1 GTSNPN, CDR2 SVGIG (reference sequence). This CDR3 reads CAWSLNEQFF. The CDR3 DNA follows: TGTGCCTGGAGTTTAAATGAGCAGTTCTTC.

The V call is TRBV6-1, the J call TRBJ1-1; 7 bases agree with TRBD1. There are 15 residues in the CDR3. CDR1 and CDR2 from the germline V gene are MNHNS and SASEGT. Trimming at V came to 3 bases and at J to 3 bases, leaving 7 bases not matched to a gene. This CDR3 reads CASSDKGQIYTEAFF. In DNA, the CDR3 is TGTGCCAGCAGTGATAAGGGACAGATTTACACTGAAGCTTTCTTT.

This chain links TRBV19 with TRBJ2-6; D ambiguous. There are 17 residues in the CDR3. V dropped 10 bases and J dropped 1 base, with 20 bases sitting between them. Germline loops: CDR1 LNHDA, CDR2 SQIVND (reference sequence). CDR3 region: CATKPNQVKSGANVLTF. Here the CDR3 DNA reads TGTGCCACCAAACCGAACCAGGTTAAGTCTGGGGCCAACGTCCTGACTTTC.

The rearrangement uses TRBV7-2 and TRBJ2-1; D is possibly TRBD2 (6 bases). Germline V CDR1 and CDR2: SGHTA, FQGNSA. V shed 7 bases and J shed 6 bases, with 16 bases lying between them. The CDR3 loop spans 14 amino acids. The CDR3 loop is CASTPPPGLNEQFF. The CDR3 DNA is TGTGCCAGCACCCCACCCCCGGGACTCAATGAGCAGTTCTTC.

The rearrangement uses TRBV7-8 and TRBJ1-2; 8 bases fit TRBD1. CDR1 is SGHVS, CDR2 FQNEAQ, per germline. The CDR3 extends over 15 amino acids. V lost 2 bases and J lost 4; bases outside the gene matches: 6. The CDR3 reads CASSLRQGNSYGYTF. Written as DNA, the CDR3 is TGTGCCAGCAGCTTACGACAGGGGAACAGCTATGGCTACACCTTC.

J is TRBJ1-4 and V is TRBV7-2; 9 bases align to TRBD1. V lost 5 bases and J lost 7; bases outside the gene matches: 5. CDR1 and CDR2 (germline): SGHTA, FQGNSA. The CDR3 runs to 14 residues. The CDR3 region has the DNA TGTGCCAGCAGCCCGGGACAGGGAACTGAAAAACTGTTTTTT. Its translation is CASSPGQGTEKLFF.

The chain joins TRBV27 to TRBJ2-7; a possible D gene is TRBD1 (6 bases). Trimming removed 6 bases at V and 0 bases at J, with 9 bases between. The CDR3 sequence is 13 residues long. Germline assignment: CDR1 MNHEY and CDR2 SMNVEV (reference sequence). As DNA, the CDR3 is TGTGCCAGCAGCCGGGACAACTCCTACGAGCAGTACTTC. Protein: CASSRDNSYEQYF.

This rearrangement joins TRBV28 to TRBJ1-4; unclear D gene. The CDR3 loop spans 15 amino acids. CDR1 is MDHEN, CDR2 SYDVKM, per germline. V lost 5 bases and J 2 bases, leaving 12 bases between the germline ends. The CDR3 spells CASSLAGVTNEKLFF. The CDR3 bases are TGTGCCAGCAGTCTAGCTGGGGTGACTAATGAAAAACTGTTTTTT.